The 8 T cell receptor beta chains presented below share a single source sample, sequenced in a study of blood T cell repertoires in COVID-19. The repertoire was sequenced with immunoSEQ multiplex PCR; TCRdb's copy has only in-frame clones and lacks some. In the table there are some 150,000 clones, about four fifths of which are singletons. The sample comprised peripheral blood. The origin of the receptors is a human donor in a cohort sampled during active COVID-19.

This clone has only a few counts. The rearrangement links TRBV12-5 to TRBJ2-5; 11 bases match TRBD2. This CDR3 has 18 residues. The V segment lost 1 base and the J segment 3 bases; nucleotides outside the gene matches: 10. CDR1 is LGHNT, CDR2 FRNRAP, per germline. The CDR3 spells CASGLDWQGTSGKETQYF. The CDR3 nucleotides read TGTGCTAGTGGTTTGGACTGGCAGGGGACTAGCGGTAAAGAGACCCAGTACTTC.

The gene calls are TRBV9 and TRBJ2-1, with D unresolved. This CDR3 region has 14 residues. The V end was cut by 6 bases, the J end by 3 bases, with 13 bases between. Germline-derived CDR1 and CDR2 are SGDLS and YYNGEE. CDR3 region: CASTTDSNYNEQFF. CDR3 in DNA: TGTGCCAGCACCACTGATAGCAACTACAATGAGCAGTTCTTC.

This rearrangement joins TRBV6-2 or TRBV6-3 to TRBJ2-5; D gene unclear. This CDR3 is built from 12 residues. Germline V gene lookup returns CDR1 MNHEY and CDR2 SVGEGT. V was shortened by 2 bases and J by 5 bases, with 6 bases between the two germline ends. CDR3 coding DNA: TGTGCCAGCAGTTACGCGGTGGAGACCCAGTACTTC. Translation: CASSYAVETQYF.

The chain recombines TRBV9 with TRBJ1-1; D possibly corresponds to TRBD1 (6 bases). With 0 bases removed from V and 3 bases from J, the gap between germline ends came to 9 bases. CDR3 length: 14 residues. CDR1 is SGDLS, CDR2 YYNGEE, per germline. CDR3 coding DNA: TGTGCCAGCAGCGTAGATAACAGGGACACTGAAGCTTTCTTT. Its translation is CASSVDNRDTEAFF.

The chain couples TRBV14 to TRBJ2-2; 7 nucleotides line up with TRBD2. CDR3 length: 15 residues. Germline-derived CDR1 and CDR2 are SGHDN and FVKESK. Trimming cost V 4 bases and J 8 bases; bases outside gene matches: 10. The CDR3 sequence: CASSRSRGGAGELFF. The CDR3 DNA is TGTGCCAGCAGCCGCTCCCGCGGGGGTGCGGGGGAGCTGTTTTTT.

About this clone itself: Other DNA variants within this sample encode the same CDR3. The chain has TRBV11-1 and TRBJ2-2; D perhaps matches TRBD1 (5 bases). This CDR3 contains 15 residues. The V end was cut by 3 bases, the J end by 0 bases, with 8 bases between. Germline CDR1 reads SGHAT; CDR2 reads FQDESV (reference sequence). The CDR3 coding sequence is TGTGCCAGCAGCTTGGGCAGGGCGAACACCGGGGAGCTGTTTTTT. Its protein product is CASSLGRANTGELFF.

The rearrangement uses TRBV19 and TRBJ1-3, with D possibly being TRBD1 (6 bases). The V end was cut by 4 bases, the J end by 0 bases, with 10 bases between. This CDR3 region has 15 residues. Looked up from germline, CDR1 is LNHDA and CDR2 is SQIVND (reference sequence). The CDR3 sequence is CASSKGHDSGNTIYF. The CDR3 nucleotides read TGTGCCAGTAGTAAGGGACATGACTCTGGAAACACCATATATTTT. The variable domain in full, completed from reference TRBV19 and TRBJ1-3, reads DGGITQSPKYLFRKEGQNVTLSCEQNLNHDAMYWYRQDPGQGLRLIYYSQIVNDFQKGDIAEGYSVSREKKESFPLTVTSAQKNPTAFYLCASSKGHDSGNTIYFGEGSWLTVV.

The J gene is TRBJ2-1, the V gene TRBV11-2, with 14 bases that match TRBD2. Germline lookup yields CDR1 SGHAT and CDR2 FQNNGV. This CDR3 region has 19 residues. The trim removed 4 bases at V and 2 bases at J, leaving 10 bases unmatched. In DNA form, the CDR3 reads TGTGCCAGCAGCTCCGCCGGGACTAGCGGGAGCAGGGCCTACAATGAGCAGTTCTTC. Translating it yields CASSSAGTSGSRAYNEQFF.